Shown below are 18 T cell receptor beta chains from a single sample sequenced in a study of blood T cell repertoires in COVID-19. Repertoires were generated with immunoSEQ multiplex PCR, while TCRdb's copy carries only in-frame clones and drops some. The table records 150,000 to 200,000 clones, about 86% of them present only once. Sequenced input: peripheral blood. The receptors here all came from a man between 60 and 70 years old with acute or convalescent COVID-19.

This sequence joins TRBV18 and TRBJ2-6; possibly TRBD1 for D (6 bases). Looked up from germline, CDR1 is KGHSH and CDR2 is LQKENI. The CDR3 runs 15 residues. The germline V and J ends were trimmed by 4 bases and 0 bases, with 7 bases remaining between them. DNA for the CDR3: TGTGCCAGCTCACGGACAGACTCTGGGGCCAACGTCCTGACTTTC. As protein: CASSRTDSGANVLTF.

The V gene is TRBV19, the J gene TRBJ1-5; weak D call: TRBD1 (5 bases). CDR1 and CDR2 from the germline V gene are LNHDA and SQIVND (reference sequence). The length of the CDR3 is 13 residues. V lost 4 bases and J lost 4, with 8 bases in between. CDR3 nucleotide sequence: TGTGCCAGTAGTACCGGACAAAATCAGCCCCAGCATTTT. This codes for CASSTGQNQPQHF.

The chain has TRBV7-6 and TRBJ2-1, with 8 bases that match TRBD2. Trimming at V came to 4 bases and at J to 9 bases, leaving 8 bases not matched to a gene. The CDR3 sequence is 14 residues long. Germline CDR1 SGHVS, CDR2 FNYEAQ. In DNA, the CDR3 is TGTGCCAGCAGCTCCGAGCGGGAGTATAGTGAGCAGTTCTTC. Translation: CASSSEREYSEQFF.

This sequence joins TRBV6-6 and TRBJ2-1; 7 bases match TRBD2. The CDR3 runs 19 residues. After removal of 5 bases from V and 8 bases from J, the junction contained 24 bases not matched to a gene. The germline gives CDR1 MNHNY, CDR2 SVGAGI (reference sequence). The CDR3 bases are TGTGCCAGCAGTCATTCAACGTGGGTCGGACTAGAAGTTGTCGATGAGCAGTTCTTC. Amino acid sequence: CASSHSTWVGLEVVDEQFF.

The J gene is TRBJ1-4, the V gene TRBV5-1; D is uncertain. Germline CDR1 SGHRS, CDR2 YFSETQ. The V end lost 2 bases, the J end lost 4 bases, and 9 bases lay between the germline ends. The CDR3 length is 14 residues. CDR3 protein: CASSLGQVNEKLFF. CDR3 nucleotides: TGCGCCAGCAGCTTAGGTCAGGTTAATGAAAAACTGTTTTTT. The full variable domain, its missing parts supplied by reference TRBV5-1 and TRBJ1-4, is KAGVTQTPRYLIKTRGQQVTLSCSPISGHRSVSWYQQTPGQGLQFLFEYFSETQRNKGNFPGRFSGRQFSNSRSEMNVSTLELGDSALYLCASSLGQVNEKLFFGSGTQLSVL.

There are a few counts of this clone. This chain connects TRBV6-4 to TRBJ2-2, with a weak D call TRBD1 (5 bases). This CDR3 has 15 residues. Trimming took off 2 bases at V and 4 bases at J, with 11 bases between the two ends. Germline lookup yields CDR1 MRHNA and CDR2 SNTAGT. In nucleotides, the CDR3 is TGTGCCAGCAGTGACGGGGCTGGCGCCACCGGGGAGCTGTTTTTT. Translation gives CASSDGAGATGELFF.

The count of this clone is one. The rearrangement joins TRBV6-4 to TRBJ2-5, with 11 bases matching TRBD2. V gave up 9 bases and J gave up 4 bases; unmatched junction bases: 7. The germline gives CDR1 MRHNA, CDR2 SNTAGT. The CDR3 runs 14 residues. DNA of the CDR3: TGTGCCAGGCAATCTAGCGGGAGGTCAGAGACCCAGTACTTC. It encodes CARQSSGRSETQYF.

This clone was found once. This chain joins TRBV28 and TRBJ2-3; D gene unclear. This CDR3 comprises 13 residues. CDR1 is MDHEN, CDR2 SYDVKM, per germline. V was cut by 5 bases and J by 0 bases, with 6 bases left in between. In DNA, the CDR3 is TGTGCCAGCAGTATACAAAGCACAGATACGCAGTATTTT. Protein product: CASSIQSTDTQYF.

This clone has only one observation. This chain connects TRBV6-5 to TRBJ1-1; perhaps TRBD1 as D (6 bases). This CDR3 comprises 14 residues. Germline CDR1 reads MNHEY; CDR2 reads SVGAGI. Trimming cost V 7 bases and J 1 base, with 13 bases left between them. The CDR3 spells CASILGHWNTEAFF. CDR3 bases: TGTGCCAGCATATTGGGACACTGGAACACTGAAGCTTTCTTT.

The chain links TRBV3-1 (or the pseudogene TRBV3-2) to TRBJ2-5, with TRBD2 as a possible D gene (7 bases). The germline gives CDR1 LGHDT, CDR2 YNNKEL (reference sequence). V lost 1 base and J 1 base, leaving 10 bases between the germline ends. This CDR3 spans 15 amino acids. CDR3 nucleotide sequence: TGTGCCAGCAGCCAAGGTGCGGGGGCCCAAGAGACCCAGTACTTC. Protein sequence: CASSQGAGAQETQYF.

J is TRBJ1-2 and V is TRBV24-1; 7 nucleotides match TRBD1. V lost 5 bases and J lost 8; bases outside the gene matches: 7. The CDR3 is 13 amino acids. Germline assignment: CDR1 KGHDR and CDR2 SFDVKD. In nucleotides, the CDR3 is TGTGCCACCAGTGCCGCAGGGGGTGGCGGCTACACCTTC. This gives the protein CATSAAGGGGYTF.

The chain combines TRBV30 with TRBJ2-3; TRBD2 aligns across 9 bases. The junction had 10 bases not matched to a gene; V was cut back by 6 bases and J by 3 bases. This CDR3 has 15 amino acids. Looked up from germline, CDR1 is GTSNPN and CDR2 is SVGIG (reference sequence). The CDR3 loop reads CACPTGSGSTDTQYF. The DNA for the CDR3 is TGTGCCTGCCCCACCGGTAGCGGGAGTACAGATACGCAGTATTTT.

This rearrangement joins TRBV30 to TRBJ2-7, with 10 nucleotides matching TRBD2. This CDR3 region has 14 residues. Trimming removed 8 bases from V and 7 bases from J; junction bases left unmatched: 14. Germline CDR1 reads GTSNPN; CDR2 reads SVGIG (reference sequence). The CDR3 nucleotides read TGTGCCCTTGGTTTAGCGGGAGGTCTTGGGGAGCAGTACTTC. It codes for CALGLAGGLGEQYF. Full variable domain (rest looked up from reference TRBV30 and TRBJ2-7): SQTIHQWPATLVQPVGSPLSLECTVEGTSNPNLYWYRQAAGRGLQLLFYSVGIGQISSEVPQNLSASRPQDRQFILSSKKLLLSDSGFYLCALGLAGGLGEQYFGPGTRLTVT.

The gene calls are TRBV28 and TRBJ1-5, with D perhaps matching TRBD1 (6 bases). Germline V lookup: CDR1 MDHEN, CDR2 SYDVKM. The CDR3 spans 14 residues. V was cut by 5 bases and J by 3 bases, with 11 bases left in between. This CDR3 is CASSPGDINQPQHF. The CDR3 DNA follows: TGTGCCAGCAGTCCAGGGGACATCAATCAGCCCCAGCATTTT.

This chain uses TRBV4-1 with TRBJ2-7; TRBD2 matches 7 bases. There are 16 residues in the CDR3. Germline values: CDR1 MGHRA, CDR2 YSYEKL. V shed 0 bases, J shed 0 bases, and the junction held 5 bases outside the gene matches. CDR3 DNA: TGCGCCAGCAGCCAAGACCGGGCTAGCGGCTCCTACGAGCAGTACTTC. It yields the protein CASSQDRASGSYEQYF.

This rearrangement joins TRBV20-1 to TRBJ2-3, with D possibly being TRBD2 (6 bases). The CDR3 extends over 11 amino acids. The germline V and J ends were trimmed by 6 bases and 6 bases, with 10 bases remaining between them. Germline V gene data show CDR1 as DFQATT and CDR2 as SNEGSKA (reference sequence). Here the CDR3 reads CSAASEDTQYF. CDR3 DNA: TGCAGTGCGGCTAGCGAGGATACGCAGTATTTT.

This clone has a handful of counts. The CDR3 is CASSQGGLAGVWETQYF. In DNA form, the CDR3 reads TGCGCCAGCAGCCAAGGGGGACTAGCGGGAGTGTGGGAGACCCAGTACTTC. V gene TRBV4-1 combines with J gene TRBJ2-5; 14 nucleotides align to TRBD2. V was pared by 1 base and J by 5 bases, with 6 bases of the junction left unmatched. Germline CDR1 reads MGHRA; CDR2 reads YSYEKL. The CDR3 covers 17 residues.

The genes are TRBV5-4 and TRBJ2-3; TRBD2 aligns across 10 bases. CDR3 length equals 14 residues. Germline CDR1 SGHNT, CDR2 YYREEE (reference sequence). V was pared by 0 bases and J by 10 bases, with 5 bases of the junction left unmatched. CDR3 sequence (DNA): TGTGCCAGCAGCTTGGGTGCTAGCGGGAGTTCGCAGTATTTT. It encodes CASSLGASGSSQYF.